Below are 15 T cell receptor beta chains sequenced from a single sample in a study of T-cell memory formation after mild COVID-19. A single record per CDR3 protein comes from TCRdb applying MiXCR to the 5' RACE reads. The sample includes some 40,000 distinct CDR3 sequences, 6% to 9.5% of them seen just once. The sequenced sample consisted of PBMCs or a T cell subset sorted from them (not recorded which). The receptors come from a man aged 18 to 30 who had mild COVID-19 (a few samples of this study predate the infection). Cell type and time point are not known.

V and J are TRBV12-3 or TRBV12-4 and TRBJ1-3; no firm D call. The CDR3 sequence is 15 residues long. The ends were cut back, 6 bases at V and 5 bases at J, with 17 bases in the middle. CDR3 nucleotide sequence: TGTGCCAGCAGCCCCCGGACCCACGGGAGAAACACCATATATTTT. This sequence encodes CASSPRTHGRNTIYF.

This clonotype has ten or more counts. The rearrangement uses TRBV6-2 or TRBV6-3 and TRBJ1-1; unclear D gene. In germline, CDR1 is MNHEY, CDR2 SVGEGT. The V end lost 2 bases, the J end lost 3 bases, and 7 bases lay between the germline ends. The length of the CDR3 is 13 residues. Written as DNA, the CDR3 is TGTGCCAGCAGTTACGAGGAGGACACTGAAGCTTTCTTT. Translation gives CASSYEEDTEAFF.

V usage is TRBV5-1 and J usage is TRBJ1-3; D gene ambiguous. CDR1 SGHRS and CDR2 YFSETQ come from the germline V gene. The V end lost 4 bases, the J end lost 8 bases, and 19 bases lay between the germline ends. This CDR3 comprises 15 residues. This CDR3 is CASSLWTGRVDTIYF. CDR3 DNA: TGCGCCAGCAGCCTATGGACCGGGCGGGTAGACACCATATATTTT.

Many counts were recorded for this clonotype. The rearrangement joins TRBV15 to TRBJ1-6; D gene unclear. Trimming took 0 bases from V and 9 from J, leaving 3 bases between them. Germline lookup yields CDR1 LNHNV and CDR2 YYDKDF (reference sequence). The CDR3 has 12 amino acids. CDR3 nucleotide sequence: TGTGCCACCAGCAGAGATCTTTCACCCCTCCACTTT. Translated: CATSRDLSPLHF.

The rearrangement uses TRBV20-1 and TRBJ2-2; 9 positions match TRBD2. The V segment lost 3 bases and the J segment 0 bases; nucleotides outside the gene matches: 5. In germline, CDR1 is DFQATT, CDR2 SNEGSKA (reference sequence). The CDR3 has 16 residues. The CDR3: CSARTGGGANTGELFF. The CDR3 DNA reads as TGCAGTGCTAGGACCGGCGGGGGGGCGAACACCGGGGAGCTGTTTTTT.

The table lists this clonotype with a few counts. The J gene is TRBJ2-3, the V gene TRBV5-5; D possibly corresponds to TRBD2 (7 bases). Trimming removed 3 bases from V and 0 bases from J, with 11 bases in between. The germline gives CDR1 SGHKS, CDR2 YYEKEE (reference sequence). The CDR3 consists of 15 residues. CDR3 coding DNA: TGTGCCAGCAGCTCACGGGGGGCTAGCACAGATACGCAGTATTTT. It specifies CASSSRGASTDTQYF.

V is TRBV6-2 or TRBV6-3 and J is TRBJ2-3, with 7 positions matching TRBD1. With V trimmed by 7 bases and J by 3 bases, 1 base remained unmatched. Looked up from germline, CDR1 is MNHEY and CDR2 is SVGEGT. The CDR3 loop spans 12 amino acids. CDR3 nucleotides: TGTGCCAGCAACAGGGGTACAGATACGCAGTATTTT. As protein: CASNRGTDTQYF.

This clonotype has more than one count but fewer than ten. The rearrangement uses TRBV5-6 and TRBJ1-5, with TRBD1 matching over 10 bases. The CDR3 length is 15 residues. V was clipped by 4 bases and J by 2 bases; unmatched bases: 3. The germline gives CDR1 SGHDT, CDR2 YYEEEE. CDR3 sequence: CASSVTGGGNQPQHF. CDR3 coding DNA: TGTGCCAGCAGCGTGACAGGGGGCGGCAATCAGCCCCAGCATTTT.

Of note for this clonotype: At one of its ends the junction is not consistent with the germline gene, which may arise from a read error. The CDR3 region is CSSSLWGRGDPGINEQFF. CDR3 DNA: TGTTCCAGCAGCTTGTGGGGACGAGGGGACCCAGGGATTAATGAGCAGTTCTTC. This rearrangement joins TRBV5-5 to TRBJ2-1; the D call may be TRBD1 or TRBD2 (5 bases each). The CDR3 loop spans 18 amino acids. Germline assignment: CDR1 SGHKS and CDR2 YYEKEE (reference sequence). The variable domain in full, with the rest retrieved from reference TRBV5-5 and TRBJ2-1, is DAGVTQSPTHLIKTRGQQVTLRCSPISGHKSVSWYQQVLGQGPQFIFQYYEKEERGRGNFPDRFSARQFPNYSSELNVNALLLGDSALYLCSSSLWGRGDPGINEQFFGPGTRLTVL.

This clonotype was observed a few times. The chain couples TRBV6-6 to TRBJ2-3; 7 bases are a match to TRBD1. The junction had 6 bases not matched to a gene; V was cut back by 5 bases and J by 13 bases. The CDR3 loop spans 11 amino acids. Germline CDR1 is MNHNY and CDR2 is SVGAGI (reference sequence). The CDR3 coding sequence is TGTGCCAGCAGTCACGCCGGACAGGAGTATTTT. Residues: CASSHAGQEYF.

The table lists this clonotype with many counts. This sequence joins TRBV7-9 and TRBJ2-1, with D possibly matching TRBD2 (6 bases). V was trimmed by 1 base and J by 11 bases, leaving 15 bases between them. Germline values: CDR1 SEHNR, CDR2 FQNEAQ (reference sequence). This CDR3 is 14 amino acids long. CDR3 DNA: TGTGCCAGCAGCTTAGTGGGGACTCCCAACCAGCAGTTCTTC. This sequence encodes CASSLVGTPNQQFF.

In this sample, this clonotype turned up a few times. CDR3: CATKPNTDSSYNEQFF. The CDR3 bases are TGTGCCACCAAACCCAATACCGACAGCTCCTACAATGAGCAGTTCTTC. The rearrangement joins TRBV10-3 to TRBJ2-1; D may be TRBD1 (5 bases). The V gene's germline CDR1 is ENHRY and CDR2 SYGVKD. The V and J ends lost 10 bases and 0 bases respectively, with 19 bases between them. The CDR3 contains 16 residues.

The chain recombines TRBV11-2 with TRBJ1-2; D unresolved. Germline V gives CDR1 SGHAT, CDR2 FQNNGV. The CDR3 runs to 13 residues. Trimming shortened V by 5 bases and J by 8 bases, and 15 bases separated the two germline ends. DNA of the CDR3: TGTGCCAGCAGCCCCCAGGAGTACCGCGGCTACACCTTC. This codes for CASSPQEYRGYTF.

This clonotype came up a few times. The genes are TRBV5-1 and TRBJ2-3; D remains unclear. V lost 0 bases and J 0 bases, leaving 8 bases between the germline ends. This CDR3 comprises 15 residues. Germline V gene sequence: CDR1 SGHRS, CDR2 YFSETQ. The CDR3 loop is CASSLDGGSTDTQYF. CDR3 DNA sequence: TGCGCCAGCAGCTTGGATGGCGGTAGCACAGATACGCAGTATTTT.

This clonotype showed up many times. The chain combines TRBV29-1 with TRBJ2-5, with D unclear. With 4 bases removed from V and 1 base from J, the gap between germline ends came to 10 bases. Per germline, CDR1 SQVTM and CDR2 ANQGSEA. The CDR3 sequence is 13 residues long. As DNA, the CDR3 is TGCAGCGTTGTCGCCAGCACCCAAGAGACCCAGTACTTC. This sequence encodes CSVVASTQETQYF.